A single sample is the source of the 19 T cell receptor beta chains below, sequenced in a study of regulatory T cells in long-lasting Graves disease. Arm-PCR with iRepertoire HTBI primers amplified the CDR3 regions for these TCR beta libraries. From the multiplex PCR reads, TCRdb called clonotypes with MiXCR, one entry per CDR3 protein. The profile covers 420,000 or so distinct CDR3 sequences, with about a sixth appearing a single time and around a quarter taken by the ten largest. Time point indicated: newly diagnosed GD, antithyroid drugs for less than 3 months. The TCR library was made from RNA that had been extracted from PBMCs in TRIzol. This same sample was also part of a study on T cells in Graves' hyperthyroidism and ophthalmopathy.

Sequenced here: peripheral blood mononuclear cells (PBMCs), sampled at new diagnosis, from a patient treated with antithyroid drugs. The receptors were gathered from a woman aged 18-29 years with Graves disease.

This clonotype was picked up many times. This chain uses TRBV6-1 with TRBJ2-7; 7 nucleotides align to TRBD1. There are 15 residues in the CDR3. J lost 5 bases, V lost 5 bases, and 12 bases had no gene match. CDR1 and CDR2 from the germline V gene are MNHNS and SASEGT. The CDR3 DNA reads TGTGCCAGCAGTCAGCTCCCGGGACAGAGGAACGAGCAGTACTTC. As protein: CASSQLPGQRNEQYF.

V gene TRBV5-1 combines with J gene TRBJ1-1, with D unclear. The CDR3 extends over 13 amino acids. Deletions cut 2 bases from V and 7 bases from J, with 12 bases between. Germline CDR1 reads SGHRS; CDR2 reads YFSETQ. In DNA form, the CDR3 reads TGCGCCAGCAGCTTTGAGGGCCCCCTTGAAGCTTTCTTT. Translation gives CASSFEGPLEAFF.

With regard to this clonotype: An end of the junction does not agree with germline; a read error may underlie this. J is TRBJ2-7 and V is TRBV30; TRBD1 aligns across 7 bases. CDR3 length: 11 amino acids. Germline CDR1 and CDR2: GTSNPN and SVGIG (reference sequence). CDR3 bases: TGTGCCTGGACTTACCGGGACAGATTACGCTTC. The encoded protein is CAWTYRDRLRF. The full variable domain, its missing parts supplied by reference TRBV30 and TRBJ2-7, is SQTIHQWPATLVQPVGSPLSLECTVEGTSNPNLYWYRQAAGRGLQLLFYSVGIGQISSEVPQNLSASRPQDRQFILSSKKLLLSDSGFYLCAWTYRDRLRFGPGTRLTVT.

The rearrangement uses TRBV28 and TRBJ1-5; 7 nucleotides line up with TRBD1. In germline, CDR1 is MDHEN, CDR2 SYDVKM. The length of the CDR3 is 14 residues. The V gene end was trimmed by 8 bases and the J gene end by 4 bases; junction bases not matched to a gene: 8. The CDR3 sequence is CASLQGNSNQPQHF. The CDR3 bases are TGTGCCAGCCTACAGGGGAATAGTAATCAGCCCCAGCATTTT.

Ten or more counts support this clonotype. The chain employs TRBV11-2 and TRBJ2-1; 11 bases fit TRBD2. V gave up 1 base and J gave up 8 bases; unmatched junction bases: 7. There are 16 residues in the CDR3. Germline CDR1 SGHAT, CDR2 FQNNGV. The CDR3 reads CASSLVSLAGGDEQFF. As DNA, the CDR3 is TGTGCCAGCAGCTTAGTCAGCCTAGCGGGAGGTGATGAGCAGTTCTTC.

This clonotype has a handful of counts. The chain recombines TRBV27 with TRBJ2-7, with D uncertain. Germline CDR1 is MNHEY and CDR2 is SMNVEV (reference sequence). Trimming took 10 bases from V and 3 from J, leaving 7 bases between them. The CDR3 covers 10 residues. CDR3 nucleotide sequence: TGTGCCACCTCTTACTACGAGCAGTACTTC. It yields the protein CATSYYEQYF.

The chain links TRBV28 to TRBJ1-2; unclear D gene. The CDR3 consists of 13 residues. CDR1 and CDR2 from the germline V gene are MDHEN and SYDVKM. V shed 5 bases and J shed 6 bases, with 13 bases lying between them. The CDR3 DNA reads TGTGCCAGCAGTCCCCCCCTACGGGATGGCTACACCTTC. It translates to CASSPPLRDGYTF.

In nucleotides, the CDR3 is TGTGCCATCAGTGAGGGCACCGAAAGCACAGATACGCAGTATTTT. This translates into CAISEGTESTDTQYF. This chain links TRBV10-3 with TRBJ2-3; D is undetermined. Germline values: CDR1 ENHRY, CDR2 SYGVKD. V shed 2 bases and J shed 0 bases, with 9 bases lying between them. The CDR3 sequence is 15 residues long.

This clonotype came up a few times. The chain recombines TRBV20-1 with TRBJ2-7, with D uncertain. Germline V lookup: CDR1 DFQATT, CDR2 SNEGSKA (reference sequence). The CDR3 consists of 12 residues. V lost 5 bases to trimming and J lost 2 bases, with 10 bases between them. CDR3 protein: CSAQTDPYEQYF. DNA of the CDR3: TGCAGTGCTCAGACGGATCCCTACGAGCAGTACTTC.

This chain joins TRBV20-1 and TRBJ2-3, with 11 positions matching TRBD2. The CDR3 has 15 residues. The V gene's germline CDR1 is DFQATT and CDR2 SNEGSKA (reference sequence). The J segment lost 2 bases and the V segment lost 5 bases, leaving 6 bases of the junction unmatched. The CDR3 nucleotides read TGCAGTGCTGAGCCGGGACTAGCGGTCACAGATACGCAGTATTTT. Protein sequence: CSAEPGLAVTDTQYF.

The table lists this clonotype with a few counts. The chain combines TRBV24-1 with TRBJ2-1; 10 nucleotides align to TRBD2. The ends lost 5 bases at V and 5 bases at J; junction bases unmatched: 5. The length of the CDR3 is 15 residues. CDR1 KGHDR and CDR2 SFDVKD come from the germline V gene. CDR3 amino acids: CATSAQLAGNNEQFF. Here the CDR3 DNA reads TGTGCCACCAGTGCTCAACTAGCGGGAAACAATGAGCAGTTCTTC.

The chain links TRBV6-2 or TRBV6-3 to TRBJ2-4, with D unclear. The germline V gene encodes CDR1 MNHEY and CDR2 SVGEGT. The CDR3 runs 14 residues. V lost 5 bases and J lost 0, with 8 bases in between. The CDR3 protein is CASSEFLAKNIQYF. The DNA of the CDR3 is TGTGCCAGCAGTGAGTTTCTAGCCAAAAACATTCAGTACTTC.

V usage is TRBV14 and J usage is TRBJ2-6; D remains unclear. CDR3 length equals 15 residues. Germline-derived CDR1 and CDR2 are SGHDN and FVKESK. The V gene lost 2 bases and the J gene lost 2 bases, with 7 bases spanning the gap. In DNA, the CDR3 is TGTGCCAGCAGCCAATCCCAGGCTGGGGCCAACGTCCTGACTTTC. This sequence encodes CASSQSQAGANVLTF.

Ten or more counts support this clonotype. V usage is TRBV12-3 or TRBV12-4 and J usage is TRBJ1-5, with no clear D. The V end lost 0 bases, the J end lost 6 bases, and 12 bases lay between the germline ends. There are 15 residues in the CDR3. Here the CDR3 reads CASSLAVGSGQPQHF. CDR3 coding DNA: TGTGCCAGCAGTTTAGCTGTCGGTTCGGGTCAGCCCCAGCATTTT.

This clonotype was observed many times. The J gene is TRBJ1-1, the V gene TRBV30; D remains unclear. Germline-derived CDR1 and CDR2 are GTSNPN and SVGIG (reference sequence). The V gene lost 4 bases and the J gene lost 0 bases, with 9 bases spanning the gap. The CDR3 is made up of 13 amino acids. CDR3 amino acids: CAWMRAVNTEAFF. The CDR3 coding sequence is TGTGCCTGGATGAGGGCGGTGAACACTGAAGCTTTCTTT. Variable domain in full (rest from reference TRBV30 and TRBJ1-1): SQTIHQWPATLVQPVGSPLSLECTVEGTSNPNLYWYRQAAGRGLQLLFYSVGIGQISSEVPQNLSASRPQDRQFILSSKKLLLSDSGFYLCAWMRAVNTEAFFGQGTRLTVV.

This clonotype was picked up a small number of times. The chain couples TRBV7-9 to TRBJ1-1; possibly TRBD1 for D (6 bases). The CDR3 runs to 15 residues. The ends were cut back, 0 bases at V and 0 bases at J, with 8 bases in the middle. Germline V gene data show CDR1 as SEHNR and CDR2 as FQNEAQ (reference sequence). The CDR3 coding sequence is TGTGCCAGCAGCTTAGCGACAGGCATGAACACTGAAGCTTTCTTT. Residues: CASSLATGMNTEAFF.

This clonotype was observed at least ten times. The rearrangement links TRBV28 to TRBJ2-3; TRBD1 agrees at 10 bases. CDR1 is MDHEN and CDR2 is SYDVKM in the germline V gene. Unmatched junction bases numbered 8, after V lost 10 bases and J lost 4 bases. This CDR3 has 14 amino acids. The CDR3 region has the DNA TGTGCCATATCTGGGGACAGGGGTGCAGATACGCAGTATTTT. Residues: CAISGDRGADTQYF. Full variable domain (remainder filled in from reference TRBV28 and TRBJ2-3): DVKVTQSSRYLVKRTGEKVFLECVQDMDHENMFWYRQDPGLGLRLIYFSYDVKMKEKGDIPEGYSVSREKKERFSLILESASTNQTSMYLCAISGDRGADTQYFGPGTRLTVL.

This clonotype came up many times. This sequence joins TRBV2 and TRBJ2-3; 9 bases agree with TRBD2. Losses at the gene ends were 6 bases for V and 4 bases for J; bases not matched to a gene: 11. Germline V CDR1 and CDR2: SNHLY, FYNNEI. The CDR3 sequence is 16 residues long. CDR3 residues: CASRRLAGGGADTQYF. The CDR3 DNA sequence: TGTGCCAGCAGGAGGCTGGCGGGAGGGGGTGCAGATACGCAGTATTTT.

The chain recombines TRBV18 with TRBJ1-6, with a possible D match to TRBD1 (5 bases). This CDR3 spans 17 amino acids. Deletions cut 6 bases from V and 9 bases from J, with 24 bases between. The germline V gene encodes CDR1 KGHSH and CDR2 LQKENI. CDR3 DNA: TGTGCCAGCTCGGCTCAGTCCGGGACTACTAAGCTTTCACCCCTCCACTTT. Translation gives CASSAQSGTTKLSPLHF.